What follows is one TCR beta chain and its context. This sample was included in a study of Graves' ophthalmopathy and Graves' hyperthyroidism. TCR beta CDR3 amplification used RNA transcripts. The authors performed first-round RT-PCR with HTBI primers and then a second-round multiplex PCR. MiXCR, run by TCRdb on the multiplex PCR reads, gives a single entry per CDR3 protein. Of over a million distinct CDR3 sequences detected, 36% appear once; the ten largest clones hold around 10%. V lost 5 bases to trimming and J lost 3 bases, with 10 bases between them. Germline V gives CDR1 ENHRY, CDR2 SYGVKD. The length of the CDR3 is 13 residues. Other autoimmune diseases, uncontrolled infections, pregnancy and lactation each led to patient exclusion.

Sequencing was performed on peripheral blood or thyroid tissue (not recorded which). The chain carries TRBV10-3 and TRBJ2-5; D might be TRBD2 (6 bases). This receptor was obtained from an adult man with Graves' hyperthyroidism. CDR3 sequence: CAISYGEEETQYF. The CDR3 DNA is TGTGCCATCAGTTATGGGGAGGAAGAGACCCAGTACTTC.